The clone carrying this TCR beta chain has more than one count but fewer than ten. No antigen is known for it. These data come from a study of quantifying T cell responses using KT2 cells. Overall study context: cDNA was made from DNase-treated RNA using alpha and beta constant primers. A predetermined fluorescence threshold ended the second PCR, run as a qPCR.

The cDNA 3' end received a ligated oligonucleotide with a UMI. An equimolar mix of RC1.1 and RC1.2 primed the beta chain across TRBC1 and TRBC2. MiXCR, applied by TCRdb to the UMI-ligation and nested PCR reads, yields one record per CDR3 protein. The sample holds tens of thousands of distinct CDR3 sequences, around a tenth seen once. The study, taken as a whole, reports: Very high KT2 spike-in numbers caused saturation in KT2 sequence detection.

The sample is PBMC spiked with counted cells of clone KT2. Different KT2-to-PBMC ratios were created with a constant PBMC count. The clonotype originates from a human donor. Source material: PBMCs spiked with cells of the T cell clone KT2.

In DNA form, the CDR3 reads TGCGCCAGCAGCCAAGAAGGCGACACCCTTAACTATGGCTACACCTTC. The encoded protein is CASSQEGDTLNYGYTF. The chain couples TRBV4-1 to TRBJ1-2; D not resolved. Germline lookup yields CDR1 MGHRA and CDR2 YSYEKL. Trimming pared 0 bases from V and 1 base from J, leaving 12 bases between. CDR3 length equals 16 residues.